Each of the 25 T cell receptor beta chains below was sequenced from the same sample in a study of cytomegalovirus exposure and HLA in healthy donors (TCRdb year 2017). Libraries were prepared through the immunoSEQ multiplex PCR assay. For the multiplex PCR, a mixture combining 60 forward primers for TCR Vbeta segments and 13 reverse primers for TCR Jbeta segments was used. The clones in this table, taken by TCRdb from immuneACCESS, are in-frame only. Not every clone is retained; where verified, under half of the shortfall comes from an unresolved V gene, and the cause of the rest is unknown. The sample table shows about 120,000 clones, and 75% are seen once. Of the sample, around 1.5% falls within the top ten clones. Sequencing input: PBMCs. The receptor set was obtained from a woman in her late teens or twenties in good health and CMV-seronegative.

V gene TRBV30 combines with J gene TRBJ1-1, with D hard to call. The germline CDR1 and CDR2 sequences are GTSNPN and SVGIG (reference sequence). This CDR3 is 13 amino acids long. V lost 4 bases and J lost 0, with 9 bases in between. DNA for the CDR3: TGTGCCTGGACAGCAGACATGAACACTGAAGCTTTCTTT. This sequence encodes CAWTADMNTEAFF.

The chain carries TRBV6-5 and TRBJ1-1, with TRBD1 matching 7 bases. The CDR3 is 15 residues long. CDR1 is MNHEY and CDR2 is SVGAGI in the germline V gene. The V gene end was trimmed by 4 bases and the J gene end by 0 bases; junction bases not matched to a gene: 5. CDR3 in amino acids: CASSSQGLLNTEAFF. As DNA, the CDR3 is TGTGCCAGCAGTTCACAGGGGCTCCTGAACACTGAAGCTTTCTTT.

The chain combines TRBV4-1 with TRBJ1-3, with 8 bases lining up with TRBD1. The CDR3 is 16 amino acids. CDR1 and CDR2 from the germline V gene are MGHRA and YSYEKL. The trim removed 4 bases at V and 4 bases at J, leaving 9 bases unmatched. CDR3: CASSPFGRGQGNTIYF. The DNA of the CDR3 is TGCGCCAGCAGCCCTTTTGGCAGGGGGCAAGGAAACACCATATATTTT.

The chain couples TRBV25-1 to TRBJ1-1, with D tentatively TRBD1 (5 bases). Between the trimmed V and J ends, which lost 7 bases and 7 bases, there was a span of 16 bases. This CDR3 has 13 amino acids. Germline CDR1 and CDR2: MGHDK and SYGVNS. DNA for the CDR3: TGTGCCAGCAAGACGCAGACAGCAAGTGAAGCTTTCTTT. Translation: CASKTQTASEAFF.

V and J are TRBV5-1 and TRBJ2-7, with 15 bases identical to TRBD2. The CDR3 sequence is 17 residues long. Germline V gene lookup returns CDR1 SGHRS and CDR2 YFSETQ. With 3 bases clipped from V and 3 bases from J, the junction kept 7 bases outside the gene matches. The CDR3, as DNA: TGCGCCAGCAGCTCCGGACTAGCGGGGGGGATAGACTACGAGCAGTACTTC. Protein: CASSSGLAGGIDYEQYF.

The genes are TRBV28 and TRBJ1-1, with D hard to call. CDR1 and CDR2 (germline): MDHEN, SYDVKM. Trimming removed 4 bases at V and 0 bases at J, with 9 bases between. CDR3 length: 14 residues. In DNA form, the CDR3 reads TGTGCCAGCAGTTCCGCGGTCATGAACACTGAAGCTTTCTTT. It specifies CASSSAVMNTEAFF.

V and J are TRBV7-8 and TRBJ2-3, with a possible D match to TRBD2 (6 bases). The V end lost 5 bases, the J end lost 4 bases, and 13 bases lay between the germline ends. Germline CDR1 is SGHVS and CDR2 is FQNEAQ. This CDR3 is built from 14 residues. The CDR3 region has the DNA TGTGCCAGCAGCATGGGGGGAACTTCAGATACGCAGTATTTT. It yields the protein CASSMGGTSDTQYF.

The chain's CDR3 is CASGSQGGPQHF. CDR3 coding DNA: TGTGCCAGCGGGTCACAGGGTGGTCCCCAGCATTTT. This sequence joins TRBV6-5 and TRBJ1-5, with D possibly being TRBD1 (6 bases). Germline CDR1 reads MNHEY; CDR2 reads SVGAGI. The ends were cut back, 8 bases at V and 10 bases at J, with 15 bases in the middle. The CDR3 sequence is 12 residues long.

Details on this clone: One end of the junction fails to match germline, which may point to a read error. The CDR3, as DNA: TGTGCTAGCAGCTTAGGGACAGGGCCTGAGGAGCAGTTCTTC. Translated: CASSLGTGPEEQFF. The chain carries TRBV7-7 and TRBJ2-1, with 9 bases lining up with TRBD1. CDR3 size: 14 residues. Germline assignment: CDR1 SSHAT and CDR2 FNYEAQ (reference sequence).

This clone turned up a few times. The chain combines TRBV2 with TRBJ2-1, with D possibly matching TRBD1 (6 bases). The V gene lost 5 bases and the J gene lost 4 bases, with 21 bases spanning the gap. CDR3 length: 17 amino acids. Germline V lookup: CDR1 SNHLY, CDR2 FYNNEI. The CDR3 DNA reads TGTGCCAGCAGTTTCCGGGACACCCTAAACCCTTACAATGAGCAGTTCTTC. Translating gives CASSFRDTLNPYNEQFF.

The chain joins TRBV5-1 to TRBJ1-1; D gene unclear. Germline V gene lookup returns CDR1 SGHRS and CDR2 YFSETQ. V shed 3 bases and J shed 1 base, with 22 bases lying between them. CDR3 length equals 18 residues. CDR3 amino acids: CASSWFGPISGQNTEAFF. The DNA for the CDR3 is TGCGCCAGCAGCTGGTTTGGCCCGATTAGCGGGCAGAACACTGAAGCTTTCTTT.

This clone has more than one count but fewer than ten. The chain is built from TRBV30 and TRBJ1-3, with 7 positions matching TRBD1. Germline values: CDR1 GTSNPN, CDR2 SVGIG (reference sequence). V shed 1 base, J shed 9 bases, and the junction held 15 bases outside the gene matches. The CDR3 consists of 16 residues. The CDR3 DNA follows: TGTGCCTGGAGTGGCCTGGGACAGAGCGGAAAAACCACCATATATTTT. It codes for CAWSGLGQSGKTTIYF.

V is TRBV4-1 and J is TRBJ2-3; 9 nucleotides align to TRBD1. Per germline, CDR1 MGHRA and CDR2 YSYEKL. The CDR3 extends over 15 amino acids. The junction had 7 bases not matched to a gene; V was cut back by 4 bases and J by 5 bases. The CDR3 loop is CASSPTGGEGDTQYF. As DNA, the CDR3 is TGCGCCAGCAGCCCCACAGGGGGCGAAGGAGATACGCAGTATTTT.

Written as DNA, the CDR3 is TGTGCCAGTAGCAGGACAGGGGTGAACACCGGGGAGCTGTTTTTT. It codes for CASSRTGVNTGELFF. The rearrangement links TRBV19 to TRBJ2-2; TRBD1 agrees at 9 bases. With 6 bases clipped from V and 1 base from J, the junction kept 3 bases outside the gene matches. Looked up from germline, CDR1 is LNHDA and CDR2 is SQIVND (reference sequence). The CDR3 is made up of 15 amino acids.

The chain joins TRBV30 to TRBJ1-3, with 8 bases lining up with TRBD1. The germline CDR1 and CDR2 sequences are GTSNPN and SVGIG (reference sequence). The ends lost 2 bases at V and 8 bases at J; junction bases unmatched: 11. This CDR3 spans 15 amino acids. The DNA for the CDR3 is TGTGCCTGGAGTTCGACCCAGGGGGCTTTGGACACCATATATTTT. It yields the protein CAWSSTQGALDTIYF.

The genes are TRBV12-5 and TRBJ1-2; 9 bases are a match to TRBD1. V was pared by 5 bases and J by 5 bases, with 6 bases of the junction left unmatched. The length of the CDR3 is 14 residues. Germline lookup yields CDR1 LGHNT and CDR2 FRNRAP. CDR3 DNA sequence: TGTGCTAGTGGTGCCTCCGGGACAGGGTATGGCTACACCTTC. Its protein is CASGASGTGYGYTF.

In the case of this clone: Other DNA sequences from this sample encode an identical CDR3 as well. The genes are TRBV9 and TRBJ1-1; TRBD1 is a possible D gene (5 bases). Per germline, CDR1 SGDLS and CDR2 YYNGEE. Trimming cost V 8 bases and J 10 bases, with 27 bases left between them. The CDR3 sequence is 15 residues long. CDR3 sequence: CASSPRDSYSIRAFF. The CDR3 DNA sequence: TGTGCCAGTAGCCCTCGGGACTCATACTCCATTAGAGCTTTCTTT. The variable domain in full, completed from reference TRBV9 and TRBJ1-1, reads DSGVTQTPKHLITATGQRVTLRCSPRSGDLSVYWYQQSLDQGLQFLIQYYNGEERAKGNILERFSAQQFPDLHSELNLSSLELGDSALYFCASSPRDSYSIRAFFGQGTRLTVV.

The chain carries TRBV19 and TRBJ1-5; TRBD1 matches 7 bases. CDR1 is LNHDA and CDR2 is SQIVND in the germline V gene (reference sequence). V was clipped by 3 bases and J by 1 base; unmatched bases: 3. The CDR3 runs 15 residues. CDR3 residues: CASSMGRGSNQPQHF. The CDR3 region has the DNA TGTGCCAGTAGTATGGGCAGGGGGAGCAATCAGCCCCAGCATTTT.

The V gene is TRBV25-1, the J gene TRBJ2-7; maybe TRBD2 (6 bases). V was cut by 0 bases and J by 3 bases, with 21 bases left in between. This CDR3 has 18 amino acids. The germline CDR1 and CDR2 sequences are MGHDK and SYGVNS. The CDR3 spells CASSEYGLIGAGGYEQYF. In nucleotides, the CDR3 is TGTGCCAGCAGTGAATATGGGCTTATAGGGGCCGGGGGCTACGAGCAGTACTTC.

V usage is TRBV18 and J usage is TRBJ2-5; 7 bases line up with TRBD2. The CDR3 is 14 amino acids. Germline CDR1 and CDR2: KGHSH and LQKENI. V shed 3 bases, J shed 2 bases, and the junction held 3 bases outside the gene matches. For the CDR3, the DNA is TGTGCCAGCTCACCTGGACTAGGACAAGAGACCCAGTACTTC. This sequence encodes CASSPGLGQETQYF.

This clone was counted a single time. The chain recombines TRBV5-4 with TRBJ2-1, with TRBD2 matching 8 bases. The CDR3 totals 14 residues. Trimming cost V 5 bases and J 5 bases; bases outside gene matches: 6. Germline V gene lookup returns CDR1 SGHNT and CDR2 YYREEE (reference sequence). Here the CDR3 DNA reads TGTGCCAGCAGTCGTAGCGGGACTAACAATGAGCAGTTCTTC. It is translated as CASSRSGTNNEQFF.

V gene TRBV28 combines with J gene TRBJ2-3, with 10 bases identical to TRBD2. Germline values: CDR1 MDHEN, CDR2 SYDVKM. The CDR3 is 14 residues long. Losses at the gene ends were 7 bases for V and 4 bases for J; bases not matched to a gene: 5. The CDR3 DNA reads as TGTGCCAGCAATCCCAGCGGGGGGGCAGATACGCAGTATTTT. Translated: CASNPSGGADTQYF.

This clone was picked up a small number of times. The chain joins TRBV30 to TRBJ1-5; unclear D gene. The V and J ends lost 2 bases and 1 base respectively, with 12 bases between them. From germline, CDR1 is GTSNPN and CDR2 SVGIG (reference sequence). The CDR3 extends over 15 amino acids. The CDR3 DNA reads as TGTGCCTGGAGTCGGGGAGGCCCCAGCAATCAGCCCCAGCATTTT. As protein: CAWSRGGPSNQPQHF.

V usage is TRBV2 and J usage is TRBJ2-7, with no clear D. Germline CDR1 is SNHLY and CDR2 is FYNNEI. CDR3 length: 11 residues. V was pared by 7 bases and J by 3 bases, with 7 bases between. The CDR3 loop is CASISGYEQYF. CDR3 in DNA: TGTGCCAGCATTTCGGGCTACGAGCAGTACTTC.

The rearrangement joins TRBV2 to TRBJ1-1; possibly TRBD1 for D (5 bases). Trimming removed 4 bases from V and 2 bases from J, with 20 bases in between. The CDR3 runs to 17 residues. The germline CDR1 and CDR2 sequences are SNHLY and FYNNEI. As DNA, the CDR3 is TGTGCCAGCAGTGGGGGCTGGGGCGCCGACTTAAACACTGAAGCTTTCTTT. Encoded protein: CASSGGWGADLNTEAFF.